A selection of T cell receptor beta chains follows, all from one sample in a study of cytomegalovirus exposure and HLA in healthy donors. The repertoire was sequenced with immunoSEQ multiplex PCR; TCRdb's copy has only in-frame clones and lacks some. The sample contains 300,000 to 400,000 clones, approximately 91% of which appear only once. The sequenced material came from PBMCs. Every receptor here comes from a man in his thirties or forties in good health and CMV-seronegative. Each CDR3 is given with its conserved first and last residue. D genes are given only for firm matches. Rows may omit the clone size; those that give it use once, few, many or a size class.

j_call: TRBJ2-3
cdr3_length: 14
d_call: NA
clone_size: once
v_call: TRBV19
cdr3_nt: TGTGCCAGTAGTATAGGGCTCTCCACAGATACGCAGTATTTT
cdr3_aa: CASSIGLSTDTQYF

j_call: TRBJ1-3
cdr3_length: 13
d_call: NA
clone_size: NA
v_call: TRBV9
cdr3_nt: TGTGCCAGCAGCGTAGGGCAGGGGAACACCATATATTTT
cdr3_aa: CASSVGQGNTIYF

j_call: TRBJ2-7
cdr3_length: 14
d_call: TRBD2
clone_size: NA
v_call: TRBV18
cdr3_nt: TGTGCCAGCTCACCACAGGGAGGGACCTACGAGCAGTACTTC
cdr3_aa: CASSPQGGTYEQYF

j_call: TRBJ1-2
cdr3_length: 14
d_call: NA
clone_size: NA
v_call: TRBV25-1
cdr3_nt: TGTGCCAGCAGTCTGCAGGGGTTTAACTATGGCTACACCTTC
cdr3_aa: CASSLQGFNYGYTF

j_call: TRBJ1-4
cdr3_length: 16
d_call: NA
clone_size: NA
v_call: TRBV4-2
cdr3_nt: TGTGCCAGCAGCCAAGTGTTTGGACAGTTCAATGAAAAACTGTTTTTT
cdr3_aa: CASSQVFGQFNEKLFF

j_call: TRBJ2-2
cdr3_length: 13
d_call: NA
clone_size: NA
v_call: TRBV9
cdr3_nt: TGTGCCAGCAGCGTAGTGAGGACCGGGGAGCTGTTTTTT
cdr3_aa: CASSVVRTGELFF

j_call: TRBJ1-5
cdr3_length: 17
d_call: NA
clone_size: NA
v_call: TRBV11-3
cdr3_nt: TGTGCCAGCAGCTTAGATTCCGCGCAGGATAGCAATCAGCCCCAGCATTTT
cdr3_aa: CASSLDSAQDSNQPQHF

j_call: TRBJ2-2
cdr3_length: 14
d_call: TRBD1
clone_size: NA
v_call: TRBV5-5
cdr3_nt: TGTGCCAGCACCCGACAGGGGGCGGGCGGGGAGCTGTTTTTT
cdr3_aa: CASTRQGAGGELFF

j_call: TRBJ1-2
cdr3_length: 13
d_call: NA
clone_size: NA
v_call: TRBV6-1
cdr3_nt: TGTGCCAGCAGTGAAGACAGGGTGGGGGGCTACACCTTC
cdr3_aa: CASSEDRVGGYTF

j_call: TRBJ2-3
cdr3_length: 15
d_call: NA
clone_size: NA
v_call: TRBV19
cdr3_nt: TGTGCCAGTACTGACAGATCATCACCCACAGATACGCAGTATTTT
cdr3_aa: CASTDRSSPTDTQYF

j_call: TRBJ1-1
cdr3_length: 14
d_call: NA
clone_size: NA
v_call: TRBV6-6
cdr3_nt: TGTGCCAGCAGTAGGAACGAGGGAGAAACTGAAGCTTTCTTT
cdr3_aa: CASSRNEGETEAFF

j_call: TRBJ1-6
cdr3_length: 16
d_call: TRBD1
clone_size: NA
v_call: TRBV7-9
cdr3_nt: TGTGCCAGCAGCTTAGAGGGGGCCATCGGCAGTTCACCCCTCCACTTT
cdr3_aa: CASSLEGAIGSSPLHF

j_call: TRBJ2-1
cdr3_length: 16
d_call: NA
clone_size: NA
v_call: TRBV5-1
cdr3_nt: TGCGCCAGCAGCTTTGGTCGGGGGAGCTCCTACAATGAGCAGTTCTTC
cdr3_aa: CASSFGRGSSYNEQFF

j_call: TRBJ1-1
cdr3_length: 17
d_call: NA
clone_size: NA
v_call: TRBV19
cdr3_nt: TGTGCCAGTAGCGCCCCGTCTTCTCTGGGGCCGAACACTGAAGCTTTCTTT
cdr3_aa: CASSAPSSLGPNTEAFF

j_call: TRBJ1-1
cdr3_length: 14
d_call: TRBD1
clone_size: NA
v_call: TRBV10-3
cdr3_nt: TGTGCCATCAGGGGGGACAGGGTGAACACTGAAGCTTTCTTT
cdr3_aa: CAIRGDRVNTEAFF

j_call: TRBJ1-6
cdr3_length: 14
d_call: NA
clone_size: NA
v_call: TRBV5-1
cdr3_nt: TGCGCCAGCAGCTTGGGGGACAACAGGTCACCCCTCCACTTT
cdr3_aa: CASSLGDNRSPLHF

j_call: TRBJ1-1
cdr3_length: 14
d_call: NA
clone_size: NA
v_call: TRBV19
cdr3_nt: TGTGCCAGTAGCCCGACAGACTTGAACACTGAAGCTTTCTTT
cdr3_aa: CASSPTDLNTEAFF

j_call: TRBJ1-1
cdr3_length: 13
d_call: NA
clone_size: once
v_call: TRBV28
cdr3_nt: TGTGCCAGCAGTTTACTGCGAAACACTGAAGCTTTCTTT
cdr3_aa: CASSLLRNTEAFF

j_call: TRBJ1-1
cdr3_length: 15
d_call: TRBD1
clone_size: NA
v_call: TRBV6-8
cdr3_nt: TGTGCCAGCGGGGGTGAGGGGGCTTCTTTTTTTGAAGCTTTCTTT
cdr3_aa: CASGGEGASFFEAFF

j_call: TRBJ2-2
cdr3_length: 11
d_call: TRBD2
clone_size: NA
v_call: TRBV7-6
cdr3_nt: TGTGCCAGCGCGGGAGGCGGGGAGCTGTTTTTT
cdr3_aa: CASAGGGELFF

j_call: TRBJ1-5
cdr3_length: 16
d_call: TRBD1
clone_size: NA
v_call: TRBV5-6
cdr3_nt: TGTGCCAGCAGCTCGGGGACAGGGAACGGCAATCAGCCCCAGCATTTT
cdr3_aa: CASSSGTGNGNQPQHF

j_call: TRBJ1-5
cdr3_length: 18
d_call: TRBD1
clone_size: NA
v_call: TRBV11-2
cdr3_nt: TGTGCCAGCAGCACCGCCCGCGTAGGCAGGGGGCCCAATCAGCCCCAGCATTTT
cdr3_aa: CASSTARVGRGPNQPQHF

j_call: TRBJ2-2
cdr3_length: 14
d_call: NA
clone_size: NA
v_call: TRBV5-6
cdr3_nt: TGTGCCAGCAGCCCAGGGGTGAACACCGGGGAGCTGTTTTTT
cdr3_aa: CASSPGVNTGELFF

j_call: TRBJ1-5
cdr3_length: 14
d_call: TRBD1
clone_size: NA
v_call: TRBV6-5
cdr3_nt: TGTGCCAGCAGTCGCAGGACAGGGAATCAGCCCCAGCATTTT
cdr3_aa: CASSRRTGNQPQHF

j_call: TRBJ1-5
cdr3_length: 16
d_call: TRBD1
clone_size: NA
v_call: TRBV15
cdr3_nt: TGTGCCACCAGCAGAGGACAGGGGGCGAGCAATCAGCCCCAGCATTTT
cdr3_aa: CATSRGQGASNQPQHF

j_call: TRBJ2-7
cdr3_length: 17
d_call: TRBD1
clone_size: NA
v_call: TRBV7-8
cdr3_nt: TGTGCCAGCAGTCTGGCGACTGGACAGGGGTTCTCCTACGAGCAGTACTTC
cdr3_aa: CASSLATGQGFSYEQYF

j_call: TRBJ1-1
cdr3_length: 12
d_call: NA
clone_size: once
v_call: TRBV18
cdr3_nt: TGTGCCAGCGCCCTTACTGGAGCTGAAGCTTTCTTT
cdr3_aa: CASALTGAEAFF

j_call: TRBJ2-3
cdr3_length: 11
d_call: NA
clone_size: NA
v_call: TRBV6-5
cdr3_nt: TGTGCCAGCATCTTAGCAGATACGCAGTATTTT
cdr3_aa: CASILADTQYF

j_call: TRBJ2-2
cdr3_length: 15
d_call: NA
clone_size: NA
v_call: TRBV19
cdr3_nt: TGTGCCAGTAGTATGCCGGGACACATGACCGGGGAGCTGTTTTTT
cdr3_aa: CASSMPGHMTGELFF

j_call: TRBJ1-5
cdr3_length: 17
d_call: TRBD1
clone_size: NA
v_call: TRBV4-1
cdr3_nt: TGCGCCAGCAGCCGAGGGAATTTGGACAGGGCCAATCAGCCCCAGCATTTT
cdr3_aa: CASSRGNLDRANQPQHF

j_call: TRBJ2-3
cdr3_length: 15
d_call: TRBD1
clone_size: NA
v_call: TRBV6-5
cdr3_nt: TGTGCCAGCAGCTCGACAGGGGGTACGGCAGATACGCAGTATTTT
cdr3_aa: CASSSTGGTADTQYF

j_call: TRBJ2-7
cdr3_length: 15
d_call: NA
clone_size: NA
v_call: TRBV21-1
cdr3_nt: TGTGCCAGCAGCAGTATGGACAGGGGGTGCGCCGAGCAGTACTTC
cdr3_aa: CASSSMDRGCAEQYF

j_call: TRBJ2-7
cdr3_length: 14
d_call: NA
clone_size: NA
v_call: TRBV2
cdr3_nt: TGTGCCTACTGGAAGGGGGGGCCGGACTACGAGCAGTACTTC
cdr3_aa: CAYWKGGPDYEQYF

j_call: TRBJ1-6
cdr3_length: 16
d_call: TRBD1
clone_size: NA
v_call: TRBV5-6
cdr3_nt: TGTGCCAGCAGTTTGAGGACAGGAGGCTATAATTCACCCCTCCACTTT
cdr3_aa: CASSLRTGGYNSPLHF

j_call: TRBJ2-6
cdr3_length: 15
d_call: NA
clone_size: NA
v_call: TRBV6-1
cdr3_nt: TGTGCCAGCAGTGCTTCGACAGCTGGGGCCAACGTCCTGACTTTC
cdr3_aa: CASSASTAGANVLTF

j_call: TRBJ1-1
cdr3_length: 16
d_call: NA
clone_size: once
v_call: TRBV14
cdr3_nt: TGTGCCAGCAGCCAAGATCCTAACAGGCTGAACACTGAAGCTTTCTTT
cdr3_aa: CASSQDPNRLNTEAFF

j_call: TRBJ1-6
cdr3_length: 14
d_call: NA
clone_size: NA
v_call: TRBV19
cdr3_nt: TGTGCCAGTAGTATAAGGGACACTAATTCACCCCTCCACTTT
cdr3_aa: CASSIRDTNSPLHF

j_call: TRBJ2-7
cdr3_length: 15
d_call: NA
clone_size: NA
v_call: TRBV6-5
cdr3_nt: TGTGCCAGCAGTTCCCCTTACACCCCCTCCTACGAGCAGTACTTC
cdr3_aa: CASSSPYTPSYEQYF

j_call: TRBJ2-7
cdr3_length: 12
d_call: NA
clone_size: NA
v_call: TRBV2
cdr3_nt: TGTGCCAGCCGGCGGGACTCCTACGAGCAGTACTTC
cdr3_aa: CASRRDSYEQYF

j_call: TRBJ2-1
cdr3_length: 14
d_call: TRBD1
clone_size: NA
v_call: TRBV4-3
cdr3_nt: TGCGCCAGCAGCCAAGCGGGACAGGGTAATGAGCAGTTCTTC
cdr3_aa: CASSQAGQGNEQFF

j_call: TRBJ1-2
cdr3_length: 15
d_call: NA
clone_size: NA
v_call: TRBV27
cdr3_nt: TGTGCCAGCAGACGGACAGAGTCGTCAAACTATGGCTACACCTTC
cdr3_aa: CASRRTESSNYGYTF

j_call: TRBJ2-3
cdr3_length: 16
d_call: TRBD2
clone_size: once
v_call: TRBV9
cdr3_nt: TGTGCCAGCAGCCCAGCTAGCGGGCGACCCACAGATACGCAGTATTTT
cdr3_aa: CASSPASGRPTDTQYF

j_call: TRBJ2-6
cdr3_length: 17
d_call: NA
clone_size: NA
v_call: TRBV27
cdr3_nt: TGTGCCAGCAGTCCTCAGACCTGGGGAGCTGGGGCCAACGTCCTGACTTTC
cdr3_aa: CASSPQTWGAGANVLTF

j_call: TRBJ2-1
cdr3_length: 16
d_call: TRBD2
clone_size: NA
v_call: TRBV7-2
cdr3_nt: TGTGCCAGCAGCAAACCAGCGGGGGGGCTTAGGAATGAGCAGTTCTTC
cdr3_aa: CASSKPAGGLRNEQFF

j_call: TRBJ1-5
cdr3_length: 15
d_call: TRBD1
clone_size: NA
v_call: TRBV5-1
cdr3_nt: TGCGCCAGCAGCTTGGCGCCAGGGGGTTATCAGCCCCAGCATTTT
cdr3_aa: CASSLAPGGYQPQHF

j_call: TRBJ2-2
cdr3_length: 16
d_call: TRBD1
clone_size: NA
v_call: TRBV11-2
cdr3_nt: TGTGCCAGCAGATTATCGACAGGGTCGAACACCGGGGAGCTGTTTTTT
cdr3_aa: CASRLSTGSNTGELFF

j_call: TRBJ2-7
cdr3_length: 13
d_call: NA
clone_size: NA
v_call: TRBV29-1
cdr3_nt: TGCAGCGTTGCGTCAGGGCCTACCTACGAGCAGTACTTC
cdr3_aa: CSVASGPTYEQYF